This TCR beta chain is from a study of T-cell memory formation after mild COVID-19. Study context: Most TCR clusters belonged to a single donor.

The CDR3 consists of 12 residues. Trimming removed 5 bases at V and 11 bases at J, with 15 bases between. TCRdb analysed the 5' RACE reads with MiXCR anew, one entry per CDR3 protein. The sample holds fewer than 200,000 distinct CDR3 sequences, about 22% seen once. Study-level findings and limits: While clones contracting from day 15 to 85 were balanced between CD4 and CD8, later expanders leaned CD4+.

About this clonotype itself: The antigen remains undetermined.

V is TRBV12-3 or TRBV12-4 and J is TRBJ1-1; D is ambiguous. The sequencing input was PBMCs or a T cell subset sorted from them (not recorded which). This TCR derives from an adult woman who had mild COVID-19 (a few samples of this study predate the infection). Cell type and time point are not known. The CDR3, as DNA: TGTGCCAGCAGTGAAGATAACCCCCAGGCTTTCTTT. As protein: CASSEDNPQAFF.